Listed below are T cell receptor beta chains from one sample, sequenced in a study of shared clonotypes between healthy human individuals. Libraries were prepared by immunoSEQ multiplex PCR; TCRdb keeps only in-frame clonotypes and omits some of them. The table lists 1,100,000 or so clones, around 82% of them singletons. The sequenced sample was memory CD4+ T cells from PBMCs. Source of these receptors: a man between 18 and 35 years old in good health. Some clones in this sample may be carry-over from other donors' samples. Both conserved end residues are trimmed from each CDR3. The order of the fields is V gene, J gene, CDR3 protein.

v_gene: TRBV5-1; j_gene: TRBJ2-3; CDR3aa: ASSLNEASTDTQY
v_gene: TRBV7-9; j_gene: TRBJ1-1; CDR3aa: ASSPWVEGTEAF
v_gene: TRBV6-5; j_gene: TRBJ2-7; CDR3aa: ASREGVAGVYEQY
v_gene: TRBV30; j_gene: TRBJ2-7; CDR3aa: AWEEGKVVWY
v_gene: TRBV4-1; j_gene: TRBJ2-7; CDR3aa: ASSPTVGQANYEQY
v_gene: TRBV6-5; j_gene: TRBJ1-1; CDR3aa: ASRVGRQGFTEAF
v_gene: TRBV7-2; j_gene: TRBJ2-1; CDR3aa: ASSLAFSLGNNEQF
v_gene: TRBV4-3; j_gene: TRBJ1-1; CDR3aa: ASSQDPSLTTEAF
v_gene: TRBV27; j_gene: TRBJ2-3; CDR3aa: ASTKGTGEITDTQY
v_gene: TRBV28; j_gene: TRBJ2-1; CDR3aa: ASSRDVGEQF
v_gene: TRBV19; j_gene: TRBJ1-3; CDR3aa: ASSIGRQTGNTIY
v_gene: TRBV5-5; j_gene: TRBJ2-7; CDR3aa: ASSLEGEQY
v_gene: TRBV28; j_gene: TRBJ1-5; CDR3aa: AIRPRGQPQH
v_gene: TRBV7-2; j_gene: TRBJ2-5; CDR3aa: ASSRSVRQETQY
v_gene: TRBV5-1; j_gene: TRBJ2-5; CDR3aa: ASSLLSGGGETQY
v_gene: TRBV10-3; j_gene: TRBJ2-1; CDR3aa: AISESGQPDEQF
v_gene: TRBV2; j_gene: TRBJ2-1; CDR3aa: ASSEQEALYNEQF
v_gene: TRBV2; j_gene: TRBJ2-7; CDR3aa: ASNLQGPSYEQY
v_gene: TRBV5-1; j_gene: TRBJ2-5; CDR3aa: ASSLYRGLETQY
v_gene: TRBV7-2; j_gene: TRBJ1-3; CDR3aa: ASSPLARGSGNTIY